This T cell receptor beta chain came from a study of T cell responses to AZD1222 COVID-19 vaccine. TCRdb keeps only in-frame clones here, not all; method: immunoSEQ multiplex PCR. There are some 140,000 clones in the sample; 80% to 95% occur only once, and 2.5% to 4% lies in the top ten. This clone was seen just once. This CDR3 has 15 amino acids. CDR1 LNHNV and CDR2 YYDKDF come from the germline V gene (reference sequence). Trimming removed 3 bases at V and 4 bases at J, with 13 bases between. The gene calls are TRBV15 and TRBJ2-1, with D perhaps TRBD2 (6 bases). This receptor was taken from an adult in good health. Material: peripheral blood, obtained on day 0 of AZD1222 vaccination. Written as DNA, the CDR3 is TGTGCCACCAGCAGGACTAGTACTCTTTACAATGAGCAGTTCTTC. It codes for CATSRTSTLYNEQFF.